This entry lists 5 T cell receptor beta chains sequenced from one sample in a study of neurological immune-mediated disorders. From the 5' RACE reads, TCRdb called clonotypes with MiXCR, one entry per CDR3 protein. The sample has almost 30,000 distinct CDR3 sequences; about 12% are singletons. The material sequenced was PBMCs. The receptors come from a woman aged 55-69 years in good health.

At least ten counts were recorded for this clonotype. J is TRBJ2-1 and V is TRBV24-1; no definite D call. V was cut by 7 bases and J by 3 bases, with 9 bases left in between. Per germline, CDR1 KGHDR and CDR2 SFDVKD. CDR3 length equals 13 residues. Here the CDR3 DNA reads TGTGCCACCAGGGATACAGACTACAATGAGCAGTTCTTC. It codes for CATRDTDYNEQFF.

This clonotype was found once. This may stem from a read error, because a much larger clone lies one nucleotide away. The chain links TRBV19 to TRBJ2-7; perhaps TRBD2 as D (6 bases). V gave up 5 bases and J gave up 5 bases, with 19 bases separating them. In germline, CDR1 is LNHDA, CDR2 SQIVND (reference sequence). The CDR3 is 15 amino acids. The CDR3 DNA follows: TGTGCCAGTAGTCGCCCGGGGGAATATATGGACGAGCAGTACTTC. This translates into CASSRPGEYMDEQYF.

The sample holds many counts of this clonotype. The J gene is TRBJ2-3, the V gene TRBV12-3 or TRBV12-4; D is possibly TRBD1 (5 bases). This CDR3 contains 15 residues. With 2 bases removed from V and 2 bases from J, the gap between germline ends came to 11 bases. The CDR3: CASSLIMGPTDTQYF. Here the CDR3 DNA reads TGTGCCAGCAGTTTAATCATGGGGCCCACAGATACGCAGTATTTT.

This clonotype was counted ten times or more. J is TRBJ2-3 and V is TRBV7-9, with D unclear. V shed 2 bases and J shed 1 base, with 4 bases lying between them. This CDR3 region has 13 residues. Germline CDR1 reads SEHNR; CDR2 reads FQNEAQ (reference sequence). Here the CDR3 DNA reads TGTGCCAGCAGCTTACAGGGCACAGATACGCAGTATTTT. Protein product: CASSLQGTDTQYF.

The chain combines TRBV6-2 or TRBV6-3 with TRBJ1-6; no reliable D call. In germline, CDR1 is MNHEY, CDR2 SVGEGT. The length of the CDR3 is 12 residues. The germline V and J ends were trimmed by 2 bases and 12 bases, with 8 bases remaining between them. As DNA, the CDR3 is TGTGCCAGCAGTTACGCAGCCGGACCCCTCCACTTT. Amino acid sequence: CASSYAAGPLHF.